A selection of T cell receptor beta chains follows, all from one sample in a study of shared clonotypes between healthy human individuals. Produced via immunoSEQ multiplex PCR; TCRdb's table is partial and in-frame only. The sample records approximately 2.1 million clones, more than 80% being singletons. The material sequenced was naive CD4+ T cells from PBMCs. These receptors were obtained from a young man in good health. Some clones in this sample may be carry-over from other donors' samples. Both conserved end residues are part of each CDR3. A D gene is named only where the DNA matches it firmly. Clone size is not always given. Where it is, it says once, few, many or a class for expanded clones.

cdr3_nt: TGCGCCAGCAGCCCGACAGGGAGCAACACTGAAGCTTTCTTT
cdr3_aa: CASSPTGSNTEAFF
j_call: TRBJ1-1
v_call: TRBV5-1
clone_size: once
d_call: TRBD1

cdr3_nt: TGTGCCACGCGACGCGGGGGGGACACTGAAGCTTTCTTT
cdr3_aa: CATRRGGDTEAFF
j_call: TRBJ1-1
v_call: TRBV28
clone_size: -
d_call: -

cdr3_nt: TGTGCCAGCAGCTTAAGAAACTATATCTACGAGCAGTACTTC
cdr3_aa: CASSLRNYIYEQYF
j_call: TRBJ2-7
v_call: TRBV7-2
clone_size: -
d_call: -

cdr3_nt: TGTGCCAGCAGCTTACGGGCAGCGATGGCCTACGAGCAGTACTTC
cdr3_aa: CASSLRAAMAYEQYF
j_call: TRBJ2-7
v_call: TRBV7-8
clone_size: -
d_call: -

cdr3_nt: TGTGCCAGCAGCTTGGTACAGGGAGGCGAAAAACTGTTTTTT
cdr3_aa: CASSLVQGGEKLFF
j_call: TRBJ1-4
v_call: TRBV5-6
clone_size: -
d_call: -

cdr3_nt: TGCGCCAGCAGCTTGGGGGACAGGATTCAATACGAGCAGTACTTC
cdr3_aa: CASSLGDRIQYEQYF
j_call: TRBJ2-7
v_call: TRBV5-1
clone_size: once
d_call: TRBD1

cdr3_nt: TGTGCCAGCAGCGTAAATGTGTTGAACACTGAAGCTTTCTTT
cdr3_aa: CASSVNVLNTEAFF
j_call: TRBJ1-1
v_call: TRBV9
clone_size: -
d_call: -

cdr3_nt: TGTGCCCTCACTTCCTACAATGAGCAGTTCTTC
cdr3_aa: CALTSYNEQFF
j_call: TRBJ2-1
v_call: TRBV28
clone_size: -
d_call: -

cdr3_nt: TGTGCCAGTAGTATAGATAGCGGAGTTTTTGGGGACAGGACGGGTTTACAGTACTTC
cdr3_aa: CASSIDSGVFGDRTGLQYF
j_call: TRBJ2-4
v_call: TRBV19
clone_size: -
d_call: TRBD1

cdr3_nt: TGTGCCAGTAGGCCCCGACAGGCCAACACCGGGGAGCTGTTTTTT
cdr3_aa: CASRPRQANTGELFF
j_call: TRBJ2-2
v_call: TRBV19
clone_size: -
d_call: -

cdr3_nt: TGTGCCAGTAGTAAAGTCACCGGGACACTAACCTATGGCTACACCTTC
cdr3_aa: CASSKVTGTLTYGYTF
j_call: TRBJ1-2
v_call: TRBV19
clone_size: -
d_call: -

cdr3_nt: TGTGCCAGCAGCGTAACCCTCGGGGCCACCTACGAGCAGTACTTC
cdr3_aa: CASSVTLGATYEQYF
j_call: TRBJ2-7
v_call: TRBV9
clone_size: -
d_call: -

cdr3_nt: TGTGCCAGCTCATTAATTGGCCGGTCCCAGCATTTT
cdr3_aa: CASSLIGRSQHF
j_call: TRBJ1-5
v_call: TRBV6-1
clone_size: -
d_call: -

cdr3_nt: TGTGCCAGCAGTTCTGACAGGGGGCACACCGGGGAGCTGTTTTTT
cdr3_aa: CASSSDRGHTGELFF
j_call: TRBJ2-2
v_call: TRBV2
clone_size: -
d_call: TRBD1

cdr3_nt: TGTGCCAGCAGCTTAGAAGCTGGAAACACAGATACGCAGTATTTT
cdr3_aa: CASSLEAGNTDTQYF
j_call: TRBJ2-3
v_call: TRBV7-2
clone_size: -
d_call: -

cdr3_nt: TGCGCCAGCAGCTTGGGCGGACTAGGCGGCATTCAGTACTTC
cdr3_aa: CASSLGGLGGIQYF
j_call: TRBJ2-4
v_call: TRBV5-1
clone_size: -
d_call: TRBD2

cdr3_nt: TGTGCCAGCAGCTCAAACGGGCCCGCCCTATCTGAAGCTTTCTTT
cdr3_aa: CASSSNGPALSEAFF
j_call: TRBJ1-1
v_call: TRBV7-2
clone_size: -
d_call: -

cdr3_nt: TGTGCCTGGAGTACTAGGGGGCGGACCGGCTACACCTTC
cdr3_aa: CAWSTRGRTGYTF
j_call: TRBJ1-2
v_call: TRBV30
clone_size: once
d_call: TRBD1

cdr3_nt: TGTGCCAGCAGTCTTTCTTCCAGGGGGCAGTATCGTCAGCCCCAGCATTTT
cdr3_aa: CASSLSSRGQYRQPQHF
j_call: TRBJ1-5
v_call: TRBV28
clone_size: -
d_call: TRBD1

cdr3_nt: TGCGCCAGCAGCCGGGAGAGCGGGACTGAGCAGTTCTTC
cdr3_aa: CASSRESGTEQFF
j_call: TRBJ2-1
v_call: TRBV4-1
clone_size: -
d_call: TRBD2

cdr3_nt: TGTGCCAGCTCAGGGGTCGCCTCTGGGGCCAACGTCCTGACTTTC
cdr3_aa: CASSGVASGANVLTF
j_call: TRBJ2-6
v_call: TRBV7-2
clone_size: -
d_call: -

cdr3_nt: TGTGCCAGCAGGAAAGGCGATCAGCCCCAGCATTTT
cdr3_aa: CASRKGDQPQHF
j_call: TRBJ1-5
v_call: TRBV6-5
clone_size: -
d_call: -